These T cell receptor beta chains were read from a single sample in a study of shared clonotypes between healthy human individuals. Generated by immunoSEQ multiplex PCR, the TCRdb table keeps only in-frame clones and is missing some. Of some 900,000 clones in the sample, more than 75% were seen once. Sequencing was carried out using memory CD4+ T cells sorted from blood. Source of these receptors: a man in his late teens or twenties in good health. The CDR3 runs from the conserved cysteine through the conserved F or W. D genes are given only for firm matches.

>TRBJ1-5|NA|TRBV2
CASSERAGGLGSQPQHF
>TRBJ2-3|NA|TRBV5-6
CASSWRGSQYF
>TRBJ2-7|NA|TRBV7-2
CASSLDLGYEQYF
>TRBJ2-7|TRBD2|TRBV29-1
CSVLPGTNSYEQYF
>TRBJ2-5|NA|TRBV30
CAWGSRETQYF
>TRBJ2-1|TRBD2|TRBV7-8
CASSARLAGYNEQFF
>TRBJ1-5|NA|TRBV11-2
CASSLAENQPQHF
>TRBJ2-7|NA|TRBV7-9
CASSTSGVLRPEQYF
>TRBJ2-5|TRBD2|TRBV7-9
CASSYLRGGEETQYF
>TRBJ2-3|NA|TRBV7-2
CASSLSRGSTDTQYF
>TRBJ1-1|NA|TRBV28
CASGLQGSNTEAFF
>TRBJ1-4|TRBD1|TRBV5-4
CASSPGDRGNEKLFF
>TRBJ2-2|TRBD2|TRBV2
CATPITTSGVWTGELFF
>TRBJ1-2|TRBD1|TRBV10-3
CASSPGGQDYGYTF
>TRBJ2-7|NA|TRBV11-2
CASSSLRTLEQYF
>TRBJ1-4|NA|TRBV27
CASSPTGTTNEKLFF